This record covers a single T cell receptor (beta chain). TCRdb's table, derived via immunoSEQ multiplex PCR, lists solely in-frame clones and lacks some. Of about 150,000 clones in the sample, around 90% were seen once. The sample originates from a study of T cell responses to AZD1222 COVID-19 vaccine. Sequenced here: peripheral blood, sampled 28 days after the second AZD1222 dose. The receptor was derived from an adult who received the AZD1222 COVID-19 vaccine.

CDR3 residues: CASRARTGGNSPLHF. The CDR3 coding sequence is TGTGCCAGTAGGGCAAGGACAGGGGGTAATTCACCCCTCCACTTT. The gene calls are TRBV19 and TRBJ1-6; 10 bases line up with TRBD1. The junction had 5 bases not matched to a gene; V was cut back by 6 bases and J by 6 bases. CDR1 is LNHDA and CDR2 is SQIVND in the germline V gene (reference sequence). The CDR3 loop spans 15 amino acids.